Sequencing of this T cell receptor (beta chain) was carried out in a study of blood T cells in healthy people across ages. With a J-beta primer mix and a sample-barcoded 5' primer, a second PCR ran roughly 6 to 11 cycles. MiXCR, run by TCRdb on the 5' RACE reads, gives a single entry per CDR3 protein. Among hundreds of thousands of distinct CDR3 sequences, roughly 56% were seen once, and the ten largest hold about 26%. CDR1 is DFQATT and CDR2 is SNEGSKA in the germline V gene (reference sequence). V lost 6 bases and J lost 7, with 10 bases in between. This CDR3 has 11 residues. A note on this clonotype: Its antigen remains unknown.

Study-level findings and limits: Roughly linear declines in TCR beta diversity per million T cells occurred with age.

Sequenced material: blood. V and J are TRBV20-1 and TRBJ2-1; D perhaps matches TRBD2 (5 bases). The TCR sequence derives from a man aged 35 to 55 in good health. CDR3 sequence (DNA): TGCAGTGCCAAGCCGGGGAATGAGCAGTTCTTC. Protein product: CSAKPGNEQFF.